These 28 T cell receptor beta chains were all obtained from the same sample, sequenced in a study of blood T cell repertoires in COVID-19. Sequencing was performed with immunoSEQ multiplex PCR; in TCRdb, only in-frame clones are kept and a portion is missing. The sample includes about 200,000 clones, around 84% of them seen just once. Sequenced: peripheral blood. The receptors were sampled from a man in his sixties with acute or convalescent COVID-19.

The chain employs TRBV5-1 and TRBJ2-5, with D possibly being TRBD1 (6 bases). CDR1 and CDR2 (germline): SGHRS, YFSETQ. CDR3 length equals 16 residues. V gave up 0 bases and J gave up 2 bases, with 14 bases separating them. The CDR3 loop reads CASSLVGAGAQETQYF. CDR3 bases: TGCGCCAGCAGCTTGGTGGGGGCAGGAGCTCAAGAGACCCAGTACTTC.

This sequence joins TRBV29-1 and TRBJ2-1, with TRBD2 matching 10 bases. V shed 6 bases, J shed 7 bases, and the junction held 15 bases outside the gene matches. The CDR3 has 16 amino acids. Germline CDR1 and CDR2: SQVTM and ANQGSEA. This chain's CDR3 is CSVPQGSGGAPNEQFF. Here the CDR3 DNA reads TGCAGCGTCCCCCAGGGGAGCGGGGGGGCCCCAAATGAGCAGTTCTTC.

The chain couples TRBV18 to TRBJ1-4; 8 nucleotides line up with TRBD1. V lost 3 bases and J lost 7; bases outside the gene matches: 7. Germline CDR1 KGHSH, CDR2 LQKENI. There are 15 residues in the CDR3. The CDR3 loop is CASSPSRQGSEKLFF. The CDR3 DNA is TGTGCCAGCTCACCCTCAAGACAGGGGAGTGAAAAACTGTTTTTT.

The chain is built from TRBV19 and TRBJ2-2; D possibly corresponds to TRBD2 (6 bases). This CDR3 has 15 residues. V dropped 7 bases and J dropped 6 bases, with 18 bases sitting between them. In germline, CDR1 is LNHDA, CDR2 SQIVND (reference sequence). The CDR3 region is CASTINPGGAGELFF. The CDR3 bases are TGTGCCAGTACCATTAATCCCGGAGGGGCCGGGGAGCTGTTTTTT.

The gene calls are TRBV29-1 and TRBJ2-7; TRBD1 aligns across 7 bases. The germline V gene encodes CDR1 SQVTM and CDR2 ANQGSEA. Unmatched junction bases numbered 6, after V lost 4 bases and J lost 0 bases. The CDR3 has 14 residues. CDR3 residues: CSVAEGASSYEQYF. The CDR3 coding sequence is TGCAGCGTTGCTGAGGGGGCAAGCTCCTACGAGCAGTACTTC.

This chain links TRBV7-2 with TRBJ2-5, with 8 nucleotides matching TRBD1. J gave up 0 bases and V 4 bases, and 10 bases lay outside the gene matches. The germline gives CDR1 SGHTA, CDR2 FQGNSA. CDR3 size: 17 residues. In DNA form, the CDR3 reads TGTGCCAGCAGCTCACGTATAAGGACAGGGAACCAAGAGACCCAGTACTTC. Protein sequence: CASSSRIRTGNQETQYF. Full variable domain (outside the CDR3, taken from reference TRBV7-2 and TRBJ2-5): GAGVSQSPSNKVTEKGKDVELRCDPISGHTALYWYRQSLGQGLEFLIYFQGNSAPDKSGLPSDRFSAERTGGSVSTLTIQRTQQEDSAVYLCASSSRIRTGNQETQYFGPGTRLLVL.

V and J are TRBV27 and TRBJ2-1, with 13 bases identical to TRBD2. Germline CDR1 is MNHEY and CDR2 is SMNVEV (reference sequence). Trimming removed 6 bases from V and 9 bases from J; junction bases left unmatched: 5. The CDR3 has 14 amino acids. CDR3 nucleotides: TGTGCCAGCAGGACGGGACTAGCGGGGAGTGAGCAGTTCTTC. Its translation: CASRTGLAGSEQFF.

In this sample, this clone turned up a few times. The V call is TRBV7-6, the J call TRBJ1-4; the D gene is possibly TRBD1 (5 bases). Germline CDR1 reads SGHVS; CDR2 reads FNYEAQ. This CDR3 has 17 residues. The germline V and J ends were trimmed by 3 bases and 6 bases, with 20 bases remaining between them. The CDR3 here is CASSLGTGGRGDEKLFF. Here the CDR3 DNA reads TGTGCCAGCAGCTTGGGAACCGGGGGGAGGGGAGATGAAAAACTGTTTTTT.

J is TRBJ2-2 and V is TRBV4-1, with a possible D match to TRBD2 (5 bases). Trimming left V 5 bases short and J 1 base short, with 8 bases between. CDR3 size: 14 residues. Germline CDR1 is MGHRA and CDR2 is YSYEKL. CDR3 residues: CASSTLENTGELFF. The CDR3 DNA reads TGCGCCAGCAGCACACTAGAGAACACCGGGGAGCTGTTTTTT.

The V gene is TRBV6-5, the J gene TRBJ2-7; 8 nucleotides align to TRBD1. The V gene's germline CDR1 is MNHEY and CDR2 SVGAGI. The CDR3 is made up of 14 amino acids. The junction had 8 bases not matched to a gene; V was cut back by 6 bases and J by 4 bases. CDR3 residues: CASSRRGRGYEQYF. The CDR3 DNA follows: TGTGCCAGCAGCCGCAGGGGGCGCGGGTACGAGCAGTACTTC.

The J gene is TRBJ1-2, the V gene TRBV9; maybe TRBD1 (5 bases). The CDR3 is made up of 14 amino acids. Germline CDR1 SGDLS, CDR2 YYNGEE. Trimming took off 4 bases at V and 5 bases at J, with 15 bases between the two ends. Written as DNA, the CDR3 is TGTGCCAGCAGCTCTGGGGGGGTTGGGTATGGCTACACCTTC. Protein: CASSSGGVGYGYTF.

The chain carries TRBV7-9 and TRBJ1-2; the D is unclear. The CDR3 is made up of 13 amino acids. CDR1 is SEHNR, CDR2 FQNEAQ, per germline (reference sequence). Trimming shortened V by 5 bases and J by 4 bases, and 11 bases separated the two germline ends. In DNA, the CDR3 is TGTGCCAGCAGCCTAGTATCGTCCTATGGCTACACCTTC. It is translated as CASSLVSSYGYTF.

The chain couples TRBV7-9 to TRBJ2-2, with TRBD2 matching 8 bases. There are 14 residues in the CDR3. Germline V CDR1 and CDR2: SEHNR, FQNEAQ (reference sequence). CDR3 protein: CADSGGSDTGELFF. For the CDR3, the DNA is TGTGCGGATTCGGGAGGGTCGGACACCGGGGAGCTGTTTTTT.

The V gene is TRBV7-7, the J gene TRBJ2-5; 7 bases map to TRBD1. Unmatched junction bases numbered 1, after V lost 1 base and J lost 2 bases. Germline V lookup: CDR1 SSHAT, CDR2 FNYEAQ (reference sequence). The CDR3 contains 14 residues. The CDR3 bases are TGTGCCAGCAGCTTAGGGGACAGACAAGAGACCCAGTACTTC. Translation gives CASSLGDRQETQYF. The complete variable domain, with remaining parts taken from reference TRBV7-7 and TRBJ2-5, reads GAGVSQSPRYKVTKRGQDVTLRCDPISSHATLYWYQQALGQGPEFLTYFNYEAQPDKSGLPSDRFSAERPEGSISTLTIQRTEQRDSAMYRCASSLGDRQETQYFGPGTRLLVL.

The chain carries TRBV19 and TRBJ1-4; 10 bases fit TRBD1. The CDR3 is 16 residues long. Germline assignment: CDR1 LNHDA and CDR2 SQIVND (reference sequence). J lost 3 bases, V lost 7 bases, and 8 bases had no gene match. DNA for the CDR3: TGTGCCAGTAAGGCCCGACAGGGGGCGGCTAATGAAAAACTGTTTTTT. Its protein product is CASKARQGAANEKLFF.

The chain's CDR3 is CASSPGTGGYGYTF. The CDR3 nucleotides read TGTGCCAGCAGCCCTGGGACAGGTGGCTATGGCTACACCTTC. The V gene is TRBV7-3, the J gene TRBJ1-2; 8 bases are shared with TRBD1. V was clipped by 5 bases and J by 4 bases; unmatched bases: 6. CDR1 and CDR2 from the germline V gene are SGHTA and FQGTGA. There are 14 residues in the CDR3.

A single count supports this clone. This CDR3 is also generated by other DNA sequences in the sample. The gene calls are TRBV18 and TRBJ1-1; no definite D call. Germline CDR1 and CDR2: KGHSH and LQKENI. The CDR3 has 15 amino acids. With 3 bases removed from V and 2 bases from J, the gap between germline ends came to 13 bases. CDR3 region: CASSPPGRPNTEAFF. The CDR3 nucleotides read TGTGCCAGCTCACCCCCGGGGAGGCCCAACACTGAAGCTTTCTTT.

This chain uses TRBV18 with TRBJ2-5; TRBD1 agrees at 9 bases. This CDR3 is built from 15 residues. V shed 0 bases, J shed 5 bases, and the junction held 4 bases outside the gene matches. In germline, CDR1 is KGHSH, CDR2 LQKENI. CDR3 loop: CASSPPGQGRETQYF. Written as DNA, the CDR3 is TGTGCCAGCTCACCACCGGGACAGGGCCGGGAGACCCAGTACTTC.

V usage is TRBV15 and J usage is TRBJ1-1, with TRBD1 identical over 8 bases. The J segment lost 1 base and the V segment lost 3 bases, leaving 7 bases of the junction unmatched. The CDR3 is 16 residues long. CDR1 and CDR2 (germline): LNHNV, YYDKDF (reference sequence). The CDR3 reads CATSSGRQGRNTEAFF. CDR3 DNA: TGTGCCACCAGCAGTGGTCGACAGGGGCGGAACACTGAAGCTTTCTTT.

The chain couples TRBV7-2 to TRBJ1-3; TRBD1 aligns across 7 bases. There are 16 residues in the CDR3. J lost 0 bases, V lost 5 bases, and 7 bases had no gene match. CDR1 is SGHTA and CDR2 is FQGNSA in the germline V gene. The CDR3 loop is CASSQQGTHSGNTIYF. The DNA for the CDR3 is TGTGCCAGCAGCCAACAGGGGACCCACTCTGGAAACACCATATATTTT.

CDR3 protein: CASKELAGKTYNEQFF. CDR3 DNA: TGTGCCAGTAAGGAGTTAGCGGGGAAGACCTACAATGAGCAGTTCTTC. The chain is built from TRBV19 and TRBJ2-1, with TRBD2 matching over 8 bases. Losses at the gene ends were 7 bases for V and 2 bases for J; bases not matched to a gene: 10. CDR1 and CDR2 (germline): LNHDA, SQIVND (reference sequence). This CDR3 spans 16 amino acids.

CDR3 sequence (DNA): TGCAGCGTCGTGGGACTCCAGGGTACAGATACGCAGTATTTT. Its protein product is CSVVGLQGTDTQYF. This chain joins TRBV29-1 and TRBJ2-3; a possible D gene is TRBD2 (6 bases). Per germline, CDR1 SQVTM and CDR2 ANQGSEA. The CDR3 runs to 14 residues. V was cut by 6 bases and J by 3 bases, with 16 bases left in between.

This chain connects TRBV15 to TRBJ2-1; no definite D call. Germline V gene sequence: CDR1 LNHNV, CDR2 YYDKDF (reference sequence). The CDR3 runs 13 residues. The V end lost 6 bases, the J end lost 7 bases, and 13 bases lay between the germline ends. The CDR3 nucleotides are TGTGCCACCAGTTACTCCGGGTTAAATGAGCAGTTCTTC. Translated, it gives CATSYSGLNEQFF.

The CDR3, as DNA: TGTGCCAGCAGCGCCCGGGACAGAGGTTCTGGAAAACTAGCTGAAGCTTTCTTT. Translating gives CASSARDRGSGKLAEAFF. The gene calls are TRBV9 and TRBJ1-1; TRBD1 agrees at 7 bases. The length of the CDR3 is 18 residues. The J segment lost 6 bases and the V segment lost 3 bases, leaving 20 bases of the junction unmatched. Germline CDR1 is SGDLS and CDR2 is YYNGEE.

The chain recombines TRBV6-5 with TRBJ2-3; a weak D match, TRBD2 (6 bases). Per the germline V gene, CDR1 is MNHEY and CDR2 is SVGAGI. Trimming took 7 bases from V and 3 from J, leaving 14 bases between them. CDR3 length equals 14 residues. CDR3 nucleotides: TGTGCCAGCATCTCCCGCCGGGGGACAGATACGCAGTATTTT. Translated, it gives CASISRRGTDTQYF.

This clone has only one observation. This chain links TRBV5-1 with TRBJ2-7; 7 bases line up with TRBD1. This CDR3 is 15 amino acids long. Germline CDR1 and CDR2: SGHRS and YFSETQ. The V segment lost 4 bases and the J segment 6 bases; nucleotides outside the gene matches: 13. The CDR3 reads CASSADRVGGGEQYF. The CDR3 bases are TGCGCCAGCAGCGCAGACAGGGTCGGAGGCGGCGAGCAGTACTTC.

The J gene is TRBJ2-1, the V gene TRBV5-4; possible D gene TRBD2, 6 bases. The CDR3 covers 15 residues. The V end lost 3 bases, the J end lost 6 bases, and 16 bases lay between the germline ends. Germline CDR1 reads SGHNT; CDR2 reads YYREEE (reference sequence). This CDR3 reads CASSSSNRDFNEQFF. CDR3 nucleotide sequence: TGTGCCAGCAGCTCCTCTAACCGGGACTTCAATGAGCAGTTCTTC.

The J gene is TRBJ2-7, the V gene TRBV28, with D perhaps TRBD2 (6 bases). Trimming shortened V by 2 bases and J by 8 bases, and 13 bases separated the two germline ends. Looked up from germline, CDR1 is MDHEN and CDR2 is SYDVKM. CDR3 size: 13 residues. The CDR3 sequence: CASSLGLGRKQYF. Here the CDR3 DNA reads TGTGCCAGCAGTTTAGGATTAGGGAGGAAGCAGTACTTC.